Each of the 23 T cell receptor beta chains below was sequenced from the same sample in a study of identical twins. TCRdb re-called the 5' RACE reads with MiXCR, one entry per CDR3 protein. The sample has about 430,000 distinct CDR3 sequences, roughly 18% seen once. Sequenced input: naive T cells sorted from blood. These receptor sequences come from a man aged 45-65 years in good health.

This clonotype was detected only a few times. This rearrangement joins TRBV4-3 to TRBJ2-2; 9 positions match TRBD1. Germline values: CDR1 LGHNA, CDR2 YSLEER. The V segment lost 4 bases and the J segment 3 bases; nucleotides outside the gene matches: 3. This CDR3 has 15 residues. DNA for the CDR3: TGCGCCAGCAGCCTTGGGACAGGGCACACCGGGGAGCTGTTTTTT. This gives the protein CASSLGTGHTGELFF.

The chain carries TRBV5-1 and TRBJ2-1; TRBD2 matches 10 bases. The CDR3 extends over 15 amino acids. Germline V gene sequence: CDR1 SGHRS, CDR2 YFSETQ. After removal of 1 base from V and 8 bases from J, the junction contained 6 bases not matched to a gene. CDR3 in amino acids: CASSLSGRATDEQFF. The CDR3 coding sequence is TGCGCCAGCAGCTTGAGCGGGAGGGCCACGGATGAGCAGTTCTTC.

As regards this clonotype: Germline and junction disagree at one end, which may indicate a read error. This chain links TRBV12-3 or TRBV12-4 with TRBJ2-1; the match to TRBD2 covers 16 bases. This CDR3 region has 21 residues. The CDR3 reads CASSLATGGLAGGVGYNERFF. CDR3 nucleotide sequence: TGTGCCAGCAGTTTAGCGACCGGGGGACTAGCGGGAGGGGTAGGCTACAATGAGCGGTTCTTC.

This clonotype turned up a few times. CDR3 nucleotides: TGCGCCAGCAGCCAAGGGCGGACTAGCTACGAGCAGTACTTC. Amino acids: CASSQGRTSYEQYF. J is TRBJ2-7 and V is TRBV4-3, with 7 bases fitting TRBD2. This CDR3 comprises 14 residues. The junction had 3 bases not matched to a gene; V was cut back by 1 base and J by 3 bases. The V gene's germline CDR1 is LGHNA and CDR2 YSLEER.

CDR3 region: CSASDRVVEQYF. CDR3 nucleotides: TGCAGTGCCAGCGACAGGGTTGTCGAGCAGTACTTC. The chain links TRBV20-1 to TRBJ2-7; 7 bases fit TRBD1. The V and J ends lost 6 bases and 6 bases, in that order; junction bases with no gene match: 8. Germline loops: CDR1 DFQATT, CDR2 SNEGSKA (reference sequence). The CDR3 is made up of 12 amino acids.

The rearrangement uses TRBV2 and TRBJ2-1; D unresolved. Trimming removed 7 bases at V and 4 bases at J, with 11 bases between. The CDR3 is 13 amino acids. CDR1 and CDR2 (germline): SNHLY, FYNNEI. CDR3 coding DNA: TGTGCCAGCACTAAAGACCTATACAATGAGCAGTTCTTC. Protein product: CASTKDLYNEQFF.

This clonotype came up a few times. The chain is built from TRBV11-2 and TRBJ2-3; D is unresolved. This CDR3 spans 13 amino acids. CDR1 and CDR2 (germline): SGHAT, FQNNGV. V lost 2 bases, J lost 4 bases, and 7 bases lay in between. Here the CDR3 reads CASSLMRSDTQYF. CDR3 coding DNA: TGTGCCAGCAGCTTAATGAGGTCAGATACGCAGTATTTT.

This clonotype was detected ten times or more. Germline and junction disagree at one end, which may indicate a read error. This chain uses TRBV5-1 with TRBJ2-5, with D perhaps TRBD1 (6 bases). Germline CDR1 reads SGHRS; CDR2 reads YFSETQ. The CDR3 runs to 13 residues. In DNA, the CDR3 is TGTGCCAGCTCACTACAGGGTGGAGAGACCCAGTACTTC. This encodes CASSLQGGETQYF.

The table lists this clonotype with many counts. The chain carries TRBV27 and TRBJ2-1; D remains unclear. This CDR3 spans 16 amino acids. In germline, CDR1 is MNHEY, CDR2 SMNVEV (reference sequence). Trimming took 1 base from V and 0 from J, leaving 10 bases between them. This chain's CDR3 is CASSLFLVSSYNEQFF. DNA for the CDR3: TGTGCCAGCAGTTTATTCCTCGTGAGCTCCTACAATGAGCAGTTCTTC.

This clonotype came up once. CDR3 amino acids: CASSLGVARNIQYF. The CDR3 DNA is TGTGCCAGCAGTTTAGGGGTGGCCCGAAACATTCAGTACTTC. The chain joins TRBV28 to TRBJ2-4; D not resolved. This CDR3 spans 14 amino acids. Germline-derived CDR1 and CDR2 are MDHEN and SYDVKM. Trimming pared 2 bases from V and 6 bases from J, leaving 11 bases between.

This clonotype appeared many times. The CDR3 loop is CASSRTGDDQPQHF. The CDR3 nucleotides read TGTGCCAGCAGTAGGACAGGGGATGATCAGCCCCAGCATTTT. V is TRBV12-3 or TRBV12-4 and J is TRBJ1-5; 9 nucleotides agree with TRBD1. Trimming removed 5 bases from V and 5 bases from J; junction bases left unmatched: 4. CDR3 size: 14 residues.

This clonotype was seen more than once but under ten times. The J gene is TRBJ1-2, the V gene TRBV29-1, with TRBD1 matching over 7 bases. Germline V gene lookup returns CDR1 SQVTM and CDR2 ANQGSEA. V trimming: 6 bases; J trimming: 4 bases; junction bases outside the gene matches: 11. The CDR3 length is 14 residues. The CDR3 region is CSVSEGADGYGYTF. DNA for the CDR3: TGCAGCGTCTCTGAGGGGGCGGATGGCTATGGCTACACCTTC.

This clonotype was found many times. The gene calls are TRBV20-1 and TRBJ2-7; tentative D call: TRBD1 (5 bases). Trimming left V 5 bases short and J 7 bases short, with 21 bases between. The V gene's germline CDR1 is DFQATT and CDR2 SNEGSKA (reference sequence). CDR3 size: 14 residues. The CDR3 loop reads CSAFYWPTSGEQYF. The CDR3 DNA follows: TGCAGTGCTTTCTATTGGCCGACGTCAGGGGAGCAGTACTTC.

The table lists this clonotype with a few counts. The chain uses TRBV20-1 and TRBJ2-7; weak D call: TRBD2 (5 bases). Trimming pared 3 bases from V and 6 bases from J, leaving 9 bases between. The CDR3 consists of 11 residues. Germline CDR1 reads DFQATT; CDR2 reads SNEGSKA (reference sequence). The CDR3 sequence: CSASGGGEQYF. CDR3 bases: TGCAGTGCTAGTGGAGGCGGCGAGCAGTACTTC.

The CDR3 nucleotides are TGTGCCAGCAGTTACATCATCGCGGGGGGCCTATCTGAGCAGTTCTTC. Protein product: CASSYIIAGGLSEQFF. This chain connects TRBV6-5 to TRBJ2-1; 8 bases line up with TRBD2. The CDR3 spans 16 residues. CDR1 and CDR2 from the germline V gene are MNHEY and SVGAGI. V trimming: 2 bases; J trimming: 9 bases; junction bases outside the gene matches: 12.

The chain uses TRBV7-8 and TRBJ2-2, with 9 positions matching TRBD1. Germline assignment: CDR1 SGHVS and CDR2 FQNEAQ. V shed 4 bases and J 1 base; nucleotides not matched to a gene: 4. This CDR3 region has 16 residues. Written as DNA, the CDR3 is TGTGCCAGCAGCTCCGGGGGACAGGGGAACACCGGGGAGCTGTTTTTT. The encoded protein is CASSSGGQGNTGELFF.

This clonotype was detected a few times. The V call is TRBV7-6, the J call TRBJ2-1, with 9 positions matching TRBD2. Trimming cost V 5 bases and J 7 bases; bases outside gene matches: 9. Germline V gene data show CDR1 as SGHVS and CDR2 as FNYEAQ. The CDR3 runs 15 residues. The CDR3, as DNA: TGTGCCAGCAGCCCAAGCGGGAGGAGCTTAAATGAGCAGTTCTTC. Its protein is CASSPSGRSLNEQFF.

In its sample, this clonotype was seen a few times. The chain combines TRBV5-1 with TRBJ2-2; 9 nucleotides match TRBD1. Germline V CDR1 and CDR2: SGHRS, YFSETQ. Unmatched junction bases numbered 4, after V lost 5 bases and J lost 5 bases. CDR3 length: 14 residues. The CDR3, as DNA: TGCGCCAGCAGTGAACAGGGGGCGACCGGGGAGCTGTTTTTT. Its protein product is CASSEQGATGELFF. The full variable domain, rest sourced from reference TRBV5-1 and TRBJ2-2, is KAGVTQTPRYLIKTRGQQVTLSCSPISGHRSVSWYQQTPGQGLQFLFEYFSETQRNKGNFPGRFSGRQFSNSRSEMNVSTLELGDSALYLCASSEQGATGELFFGEGSRLTVL.

This clonotype was recorded once. The rearrangement links TRBV11-2 to TRBJ2-7, with 8 positions matching TRBD1. Germline values: CDR1 SGHAT, CDR2 FQNNGV. The junction had 4 bases not matched to a gene; V was cut back by 2 bases and J by 1 base. This CDR3 is 15 amino acids long. The CDR3 sequence is CASSLQDRASYEQYF. CDR3 sequence (DNA): TGTGCCAGCAGCTTACAGGACAGGGCGTCCTACGAGCAGTACTTC.

This clonotype was seen only a few times. The V and J genes are TRBV5-1 and TRBJ2-2; no reliable D call. CDR1 is SGHRS and CDR2 is YFSETQ in the germline V gene. The CDR3 runs to 16 residues. Deletions cut 0 bases from V and 3 bases from J, with 12 bases between. CDR3 sequence: CASSLVAGDHTGELFF. DNA for the CDR3: TGCGCCAGCAGCTTGGTTGCCGGAGATCACACCGGGGAGCTGTTTTTT.

The CDR3 DNA reads as TGCGCCAGCAGCCAAGAATCTAGCGGGGCGTCCTGGAGCGAGCAGTACTTC. It is translated as CASSQESSGASWSEQYF. The gene calls are TRBV4-1 and TRBJ2-7, with 9 nucleotides matching TRBD2. Germline CDR1 is MGHRA and CDR2 is YSYEKL. The CDR3 spans 17 residues. The V segment lost 0 bases and the J segment 6 bases; nucleotides outside the gene matches: 12.

This clonotype was observed many times. The chain is built from TRBV20-1 and TRBJ2-1, with TRBD2 identical over 7 bases. Germline assignment: CDR1 DFQATT and CDR2 SNEGSKA (reference sequence). V was clipped by 3 bases and J by 2 bases; unmatched bases: 7. CDR3 length: 15 residues. The CDR3 DNA reads as TGCAGTGCTAGGGTTTCTAGCGGCGCCTACAATGAGCAGTTCTTC. Amino acids: CSARVSSGAYNEQFF.

This clonotype was found a few times. The V call is TRBV14, the J call TRBJ2-7; the D is unclear. The CDR3 sequence is 12 residues long. The V end was cut by 0 bases, the J end by 2 bases, with 2 bases between. Germline V gene sequence: CDR1 SGHDN, CDR2 FVKESK. DNA of the CDR3: TGTGCCAGCAGCCAAGAAACCTACGAGCAGTACTTC. Translation gives CASSQETYEQYF.